The 11 T cell receptor beta chains listed next were all sequenced from one sample in a study of blood T cell repertoires in COVID-19. This table comes from immunoSEQ multiplex PCR, and its TCRdb copy is limited to in-frame clones, with some not included. The sample consists of tens of thousands of clones, 84% of them appearing once. Sequenced sample: peripheral blood. The receptors were gathered from a human donor in a cohort sampled during active COVID-19.

A remark on this clone: Other DNA sequences of this sample code for an identical CDR3. The V call is TRBV19, the J call TRBJ1-5; 8 bases map to TRBD1. Germline CDR1 and CDR2: LNHDA and SQIVND (reference sequence). The CDR3 is 14 amino acids. V lost 4 bases to trimming and J lost 7 bases; unmatched junction nucleotides: 6. Here the CDR3 reads CASSRQGLGQPQHF. As DNA, the CDR3 is TGTGCCAGTAGTAGACAGGGGCTGGGGCAGCCCCAGCATTTT.

The rearrangement uses TRBV29-1 and TRBJ2-3; tentative D call: TRBD1 (6 bases). This CDR3 is built from 14 residues. V was pared by 6 bases and J by 3 bases, with 16 bases between. Looked up from germline, CDR1 is SQVTM and CDR2 is ANQGSEA. As DNA, the CDR3 is TGCAGCGTGCGAATCGGGACACTTACAGATACGCAGTATTTT. It encodes CSVRIGTLTDTQYF.

V usage is TRBV7-9 and J usage is TRBJ1-1, with D uncertain. Germline loops: CDR1 SEHNR, CDR2 FQNEAQ (reference sequence). V lost 3 bases and J 6 bases, leaving 11 bases between the germline ends. This CDR3 has 13 amino acids. The CDR3 loop reads CASSFSGLPEAFF. CDR3 in DNA: TGTGCCAGCAGCTTCAGTGGGCTCCCTGAAGCTTTCTTT.

The chain links TRBV5-4 to TRBJ2-5; no definite D call. This CDR3 spans 12 amino acids. V gave up 4 bases and J gave up 4 bases, with 8 bases separating them. Germline assignment: CDR1 SGHNT and CDR2 YYREEE (reference sequence). CDR3 in amino acids: CASSTSRETQYF. The CDR3 nucleotides read TGTGCCAGCAGCACGTCCAGAGAGACCCAGTACTTC.

The chain carries TRBV30 and TRBJ1-5; D remains ambiguous. Germline V gene lookup returns CDR1 GTSNPN and CDR2 SVGIG (reference sequence). The CDR3 is 13 amino acids. Trimming stripped 2 bases from V and 2 bases from J, with 7 bases between. The CDR3 loop is CAWSSRGNQPQHF. The DNA for the CDR3 is TGTGCCTGGAGTTCGAGAGGCAATCAGCCCCAGCATTTT.

J is TRBJ2-7 and V is TRBV21-1; the listed D gene, TRBD1, was not tested against the DNA. TRBV21-1 is assigned pseudogene status. The CDR3 runs to 13 residues. The CDR3 spells CATKTDRSYEQYF. DNA for the CDR3: TGTGCCACCAAGACGGACAGATCCTACGAGCAGTACTTC.

V usage is TRBV5-6 and J usage is TRBJ1-5; a possible D gene is TRBD1 (5 bases). The CDR3 sequence is 14 residues long. CDR1 is SGHDT, CDR2 YYEEEE, per germline. Trimming cost V 3 bases and J 6 bases, with 13 bases left between them. CDR3 sequence: CASSWAGRVQPQHF. The CDR3 bases are TGTGCCAGCAGCTGGGCAGGGAGGGTTCAGCCCCAGCATTTT.

The chain has TRBV24-1 and TRBJ2-5; TRBD2 agrees at 9 bases. V lost 3 bases to trimming and J lost 5 bases; unmatched junction nucleotides: 6. The CDR3 runs to 15 residues. Germline V lookup: CDR1 KGHDR, CDR2 SFDVKD. The CDR3 protein is CATSDGGGASETQYF. CDR3 coding DNA: TGTGCCACCAGTGATGGCGGGGGGGCGTCGGAGACCCAGTACTTC.

In this sample, this clone turned up once. The chain links TRBV3-1 (or the pseudogene TRBV3-2) to TRBJ1-3; D is undetermined. This CDR3 has 11 residues. V dropped 8 bases and J dropped 4 bases, with 6 bases sitting between them. Germline values: CDR1 LGHDT, CDR2 YNNKEL (reference sequence). The CDR3 nucleotides are TGTGCCAGCTCTCTAGGAAACACCATATATTTT. Translated: CASSLGNTIYF.

J is TRBJ1-6 and V is TRBV5-4, with 12 positions matching TRBD1. The ends lost 2 bases at V and 7 bases at J; junction bases unmatched: 4. Per germline, CDR1 SGHNT and CDR2 YYREEE (reference sequence). The CDR3 spans 16 residues. The CDR3 nucleotides read TGTGCCAGCAGCTTAAGGGACAGGGGGCCGAATTCACCCCTCCACTTT. This gives the protein CASSLRDRGPNSPLHF.

The genes are TRBV2 and TRBJ2-1; perhaps TRBD2 as D (5 bases). The CDR3 has 14 residues. V shed 2 bases and J shed 7 bases, with 12 bases lying between them. Germline lookup yields CDR1 SNHLY and CDR2 FYNNEI. The CDR3 protein is CASSERTFKNEQFF. The CDR3 coding sequence is TGTGCCAGCAGTGAAAGGACTTTCAAGAATGAGCAGTTCTTC.